This is a list of T cell receptor beta chains from one sample in a study of response to subunit inactivated influenza vaccine. TCRdb re-called the RT-PCR reads through MiXCR, storing one row per CDR3 protein. The data contain over 150,000 distinct CDR3 sequences, around a tenth of them seen just once; the ten biggest clones take up around 35%. The input for sequencing was CD8+ T cells sorted from PBMCs, taken around 25 months after vaccination. The receptors here all came from a man aged 50 to 75 who received an inactivated influenza vaccine. CDR3s include the opening cysteine and the closing phenylalanine or tryptophan. A D gene is named only where the DNA matches it firmly. Where a row states a size, it is once, few, many or the class of an expanded clone; other rows omit it.

v_gene	d_gene	j_gene	abundance	CDR3aa	CDR3nt
TRBV7-8	TRBD2	TRBJ2-4	few	CASSFLSGRAPKNIQYF	TGTGCCAGCAGCTTTCTAAGCGGGAGGGCTCCCAAAAACATTCAGTACTTC
TRBV6-2/TRBV6-3	.	TRBJ2-3	few	CASSPGVGADTQYF	TGTGCCAGCAGCCCAGGGGTTGGCGCAGATACGCAGTATTTT
TRBV4-3	TRBD1	TRBJ1-5	few	CASSRHRGGNQPQHF	TGCGCCAGCAGCCGCCACAGGGGAGGCAATCAGCCCCAGCATTTT
TRBV28	TRBD1	TRBJ2-5	many	CASSVLRDRQETQYF	TGTGCCAGCAGTGTCCTCCGGGACAGACAAGAGACCCAGTACTTC
TRBV12-3/TRBV12-4	.	TRBJ1-3	.	CASSQGPAGNTIYF	TGTGCCAGCAGCCAAGGGCCGGCTGGAAACACCATATATTTT
TRBV20-1	.	TRBJ2-7	many	CSATWGYEQYF	TGCAGTGCTACCTGGGGGTACGAGCAGTACTTC
TRBV6-2/TRBV6-3	TRBD2	TRBJ2-3	many	CASSYAIRTSGRLPTDTQYF	TGTGCCAGCAGTTACGCCATTCGGACTAGCGGGAGGCTCCCCACAGATACGCAGTATTTT
TRBV2	.	TRBJ2-5	few	CASRIDSSEETQYF	TGTGCCAGCAGGATCGACTCATCCGAAGAGACCCAGTACTTC
TRBV7-9	.	TRBJ2-1	many	CASSLASSWQFF	TGTGCCAGCAGCTTAGCGTCGTCCTGGCAGTTCTTC
TRBV12-3/TRBV12-4	.	TRBJ1-4	many	CASRPPGGKLFF	TGTGCCAGCAGACCCCCGGGAGGGAAACTGTTTTTT
TRBV29-1	TRBD2	TRBJ2-1	.	CSVVGAGVLEQFF	TGCAGCGTTGTAGGGGCGGGAGTCCTTGAGCAGTTCTTC
TRBV20-1	.	TRBJ2-7	many	CSARGIEAYEQYF	TGCAGTGCTAGGGGGATTGAAGCCTACGAGCAGTACTTC
TRBV6-5	.	TRBJ2-7	few	CASSYSSPGYEQYF	TGTGCCAGCAGTTACTCAAGTCCGGGGTACGAGCAGTACTTC
TRBV4-1	.	TRBJ1-2	few	CASSQDIVTINYGYTF	TGCGCCAGCAGCCAAGACATCGTGACAATTAACTATGGCTACACCTTC
TRBV29-1	TRBD1	TRBJ1-4	many	CSAAGTGVGEKLFF	TGCAGCGCCGCCGGGACAGGGGTTGGGGAAAAACTGTTTTTT
TRBV20-1	TRBD1	TRBJ2-5	.	CSARGQGGTQETQYF	TGCAGTGCTAGGGGACAGGGGGGTACCCAAGAGACCCAGTACTTC
TRBV3-1	.	TRBJ2-1	few	CASSGGFPDEQFF	TGTGCCAGCAGCGGCGGGTTCCCCGATGAGCAGTTCTTC
TRBV7-3	.	TRBJ2-2	.	CASSFGDGPNTGELFF	TGTGCCAGCAGCTTTGGGGACGGACCGAACACCGGGGAGCTGTTTTTT
TRBV6-2/TRBV6-3	TRBD1	TRBJ1-5	.	CASSSWDSYSNQPQHF	TGTGCCAGCAGTTCCTGGGACAGCTATAGCAATCAGCCCCAGCATTTT
TRBV5-5	TRBD1	TRBJ1-4	.	CASSWGTGGFNEKLFF	TGTGCCAGCAGCTGGGGGACAGGGGGATTTAATGAAAAACTGTTTTTT
TRBV2	.	TRBJ1-2	.	CASSEARGSGYTF	TGTGCCAGCAGTGAAGCAAGGGGGTCTGGCTACACCTTC
TRBV4-1	TRBD1	TRBJ2-7	.	CASSQGAGTGFYEQYF	TGCGCCAGCAGCCAAGGCGCCGGGACAGGGTTTTACGAGCAGTACTTC
TRBV11-2	.	TRBJ1-1	many	CASSLGQGLNTEAFF	TGTGCCAGCAGCTTGGGTCAAGGGCTGAACACTGAAGCTTTCTTT
TRBV20-1	.	TRBJ2-7	few	CSARTSPTSYEQYF	TGCAGTGCTCGAACTAGTCCCACATCCTACGAGCAGTACTTC
TRBV12-3/TRBV12-4	.	TRBJ2-5	few	CASRQQGSLETQYF	TGTGCCAGCAGACAACAAGGGAGTTTGGAGACCCAGTACTTC
TRBV20-1	.	TRBJ2-3	few	CSGESTDTQYF	TGCAGTGGAGAAAGCACAGATACGCAGTATTTT
TRBV4-1	.	TRBJ2-3	few	CASSEGGSTDTQYF	TGCGCCAGCAGCGAGGGGGGCTCGACAGATACGCAGTATTTT
TRBV28	.	TRBJ2-7	few	CASRRAGEQYF	TGTGCCAGCAGACGTGCGGGGGAGCAGTACTTC
TRBV12-3/TRBV12-4	TRBD1	TRBJ2-7	few	CASSNRGDFGEQYF	TGTGCCAGCAGCAACAGGGGGGATTTCGGCGAGCAGTACTTC
TRBV4-1	.	TRBJ2-3	.	CASSHGGADTQYF	TGCGCCAGCAGCCACGGCGGGGCGGATACGCAGTATTTT
TRBV9	.	TRBJ2-5	few	CASSSEWTLQETQYF	TGTGCCAGCAGCTCAGAATGGACACTTCAAGAGACCCAGTACTTC
TRBV27	TRBD2	TRBJ2-1	few	CASSLFLAGGLHEQFF	TGTGCCAGCAGTTTATTCCTAGCGGGGGGGCTCCATGAGCAGTTCTTC
TRBV7-6	.	TRBJ2-7	few	CASSLTEMSVQQYF	TGTGCCAGCAGCTTAACGGAGATGTCTGTGCAGCAGTACTTC
TRBV6-5	TRBD2	TRBJ2-7	.	CASSYSSGGYEQYF	TGTGCCAGCAGTTATAGTAGCGGGGGCTACGAGCAGTACTTC
TRBV27	.	TRBJ2-7	.	CASSFGMYGREQYF	TGTGCCAGCAGTTTCGGGATGTATGGGCGTGAGCAGTACTTC
TRBV9	TRBD1	TRBJ2-1	.	CASSVEPGTGVHNEQFF	TGTGCCAGCAGCGTAGAACCCGGGACAGGGGTGCACAATGAGCAGTTCTTC
TRBV7-6	.	TRBJ1-4	many	CASSLEPGANEKLFF	TGTGCCAGCAGCTTAGAACCCGGGGCTAATGAAAAACTGTTTTTT
TRBV4-2	.	TRBJ1-1	.	CASSQDFQGTIEAFF	TGTGCCAGCAGCCAAGATTTTCAGGGGACGATTGAAGCTTTCTTT
TRBV12-3/TRBV12-4	TRBD1	TRBJ2-7	many	CASSLPGQGAYEQYF	TGTGCCAGCAGTCTTCCGGGACAGGGGGCCTACGAGCAGTACTTC
TRBV7-9	.	TRBJ2-7	few	CASSLAFGSDEQYF	TGTGCCAGCAGCTTAGCGTTCGGTTCCGACGAGCAGTACTTC
TRBV6-2/TRBV6-3	TRBD2	TRBJ2-1	few	CASSSPGLGNEQFF	TGTGCCAGCAGTAGCCCGGGACTAGGCAATGAGCAGTTCTTC
TRBV4-2	TRBD2	TRBJ2-1	many	CASSQAGGSSYNEQFF	TGTGCCAGCAGCCAAGCGGGGGGGAGCTCCTACAATGAGCAGTTCTTC
TRBV7-2	TRBD2	TRBJ2-3	.	CASSLGGGNTQYF	TGTGCCAGCAGCTTAGGGGGGGGAAATACGCAGTATTTT
TRBV20-1	.	TRBJ2-3	.	CCARDPGTDTQYF	TGCTGTGCTAGAGATCCAGGCACAGATACGCAGTATTTT
TRBV4-3	TRBD2	TRBJ2-7	few	CASSQAAGLAFEQYF	TGCGCCAGCAGCCAAGCGGCGGGACTAGCATTCGAGCAGTACTTC
TRBV6-5	.	TRBJ2-3	once	CASSYNPGPGDTQYF	TGTGCCAGCAGTTACAATCCAGGGCCGGGAGATACGCAGTATTTT
TRBV7-9	.	TRBJ1-2	few	CASSSAGPTLLKDYTF	TGTGCCAGCAGCTCCGCGGGTCCCACGCTCCTCAAGGACTACACCTTC
TRBV5-1	TRBD2	TRBJ2-3	.	CASSSGLAGLTSTDTQYF	TGCGCCAGCAGCTCGGGACTAGCGGGCTTGACTAGCACAGATACGCAGTATTTT
TRBV4-1	.	TRBJ2-6	many	CASSQVGGSGANVLTF	TGCGCCAGCAGCCAAGTGGGGGGCTCTGGGGCCAACGTCCTGACTTTC
TRBV4-3	.	TRBJ1-5	many	CASSQDFSGNEGQPQHF	TGCGCCAGCAGCCAAGACTTCTCCGGGAACGAGGGTCAGCCCCAGCATTTT
TRBV9	.	TRBJ2-5	.	CASSVGSSSQETQYF	TGTGCCAGCAGCGTGGGGTCCAGCTCCCAAGAGACCCAGTACTTC
TRBV7-9	.	TRBJ1-1	.	CASSLWIAAGTEAFF	TGTGCCAGCAGCTTATGGATCGCCGCAGGGACTGAAGCTTTCTTT
TRBV9	.	TRBJ2-7	.	CASSVGGFSSSYEQYF	TGTGCCAGCAGCGTAGGTGGTTTTAGCAGCTCCTACGAGCAGTACTTC
TRBV28	TRBD1	TRBJ2-7	.	CASSWDREDEQYF	TGTGCCAGCAGCTGGGACAGGGAGGACGAGCAGTACTTC
TRBV15	TRBD2	TRBJ2-3	many	CATSREAVWASGRASDTQYF	TGTGCCACCAGCAGAGAGGCGGTCTGGGCTAGCGGGAGGGCCTCAGATACGCAGTATTTT